A single sample is the source of the 16 T cell receptor beta chains below, sequenced in a study of T cell responses to AZD1222 COVID-19 vaccine. Profiled with immunoSEQ multiplex PCR; TCRdb holds only in-frame clones, not every one. The sample comprises under 150,000 clones, 92% of which are singletons, and about 1.6% rests with the top ten. This material consisted of peripheral blood, taken 28 days after the second AZD1222 dose. The receptors derive from an adult who received the AZD1222 COVID-19 vaccine.

The chain employs TRBV11-2 and TRBJ2-1; TRBD2 agrees at 11 bases. The CDR3 consists of 15 residues. Germline trimming cut 5 bases from V and 4 bases from J; bases unmatched to any gene: 4. From germline, CDR1 is SGHAT and CDR2 FQNNGV. The CDR3 region has the DNA TGTGCCAGCAGCACGTTAGCGGGAGGGTACAATGAGCAGTTCTTC. Its translation: CASSTLAGGYNEQFF.

This CDR3 reads CATLDSRSLGYTF. The CDR3, as DNA: TGTGCCACCTTGGACAGTAGGTCGCTCGGCTACACCTTC. The genes are TRBV7-9 and TRBJ1-2, with D maybe TRBD1 (6 bases). Per the germline V gene, CDR1 is SEHNR and CDR2 is FQNEAQ (reference sequence). The CDR3 runs to 13 residues. Trimming took 10 bases from V and 8 from J, leaving 20 bases between them.

V is TRBV9 and J is TRBJ2-3; either TRBD1 or TRBD2 may supply D (5 bases each). The germline V gene has CDR1 SGDLS and CDR2 YYNGEE. CDR3 length: 15 residues. Trimming removed 2 bases at V and 4 bases at J, with 14 bases between. Here the CDR3 reads CASSVSGRGADTQYF. DNA of the CDR3: TGTGCCAGCAGCGTCTCGGGAAGGGGAGCAGATACGCAGTATTTT.

J is TRBJ1-2 and V is TRBV19; D uncertain. CDR1 is LNHDA and CDR2 is SQIVND in the germline V gene (reference sequence). The ends were cut back, 2 bases at V and 1 base at J, with 11 bases in the middle. This CDR3 is 15 amino acids long. The CDR3 region has the DNA TGTGCCAGTAGTATACGTGCGGAGGGTAACTATGGCTACACCTTC. This codes for CASSIRAEGNYGYTF.

The rearrangement links TRBV3-1 (or the pseudogene TRBV3-2) to TRBJ2-1; TRBD2 is a possible D gene (8 bases). The germline V and J ends were trimmed by 4 bases and 9 bases, with 22 bases remaining between them. The germline V gene encodes CDR1 LGHDT and CDR2 YNNKEL (reference sequence). The length of the CDR3 is 16 residues. Here the CDR3 reads CASSPQGGGRFAEQFF. The CDR3 region has the DNA TGTGCCAGCAGCCCCCAGGGGGGCGGGAGGTTTGCTGAGCAGTTCTTC.

The chain joins TRBV5-1 to TRBJ1-1, with unresolved D. Germline CDR1 SGHRS, CDR2 YFSETQ. Trimming stripped 6 bases from V and 6 bases from J, with 0 bases between. CDR3 length equals 8 residues. Here the CDR3 reads CASTEAFF. The CDR3 nucleotides read TGCGCCAGCACTGAAGCTTTCTTT.

V is TRBV18 and J is TRBJ2-1; D not resolved. This CDR3 comprises 17 residues. Looked up from germline, CDR1 is KGHSH and CDR2 is LQKENI. Trimming removed 3 bases from V and 2 bases from J, with 17 bases in between. CDR3 nucleotides: TGTGCCAGCTCACCTTCGTCGCAGATATTAACCTACAATGAGCAGTTCTTC. Translating it yields CASSPSSQILTYNEQFF.

The chain links TRBV15 to TRBJ2-7; D call uncertain. With 1 base removed from V and 0 bases from J, the gap between germline ends came to 7 bases. CDR1 is LNHNV and CDR2 is YYDKDF in the germline V gene (reference sequence). The CDR3 covers 14 residues. The CDR3 spells CATSRGGSSYEQYF. Here the CDR3 DNA reads TGTGCCACCAGCAGAGGGGGATCCTCCTACGAGCAGTACTTC.

The genes are TRBV28 and TRBJ2-5; maybe TRBD1 (6 bases). The CDR3 has 13 residues. The V and J ends lost 5 bases and 3 bases respectively, with 10 bases between them. The germline CDR1 and CDR2 sequences are MDHEN and SYDVKM. CDR3 bases: TGTGCCAGCAGTAACTACAGGGAAGAGACCCAGTACTTC. The encoded protein is CASSNYREETQYF. The full variable domain, in which reference TRBV28 and TRBJ2-5 provide the parts outside the CDR3, is DVKVTQSSRYLVKRTGEKVFLECVQDMDHENMFWYRQDPGLGLRLIYFSYDVKMKEKGDIPEGYSVSREKKERFSLILESASTNQTSMYLCASSNYREETQYFGPGTRLLVL.

V usage is TRBV10-1 and J usage is TRBJ1-1, with D tentatively TRBD1 (5 bases). The CDR3 runs 14 residues. V lost 3 bases and J lost 1, with 9 bases in between. Germline loops: CDR1 WNHNN, CDR2 SYGVQD (reference sequence). The CDR3 loop is CASSDPGQNTEAFF. In nucleotides, the CDR3 is TGCGCCAGCAGTGATCCCGGACAGAACACTGAAGCTTTCTTT.

CDR3 sequence: CASSLTGANEKLFF. In DNA form, the CDR3 reads TGTGCCAGCAGCTTGACAGGGGCTAATGAAAAACTGTTTTTT. The chain is built from TRBV13 and TRBJ1-4; TRBD1 agrees at 8 bases. From germline, CDR1 is PRHDT and CDR2 FYEKMQ (reference sequence). The V gene end was trimmed by 3 bases and the J gene end by 3 bases; junction bases not matched to a gene: 0. CDR3 size: 14 residues.

The CDR3 sequence: CASSMTPSGNTIYF. Written as DNA, the CDR3 is TGTGCCAGTAGTATGACACCCTCTGGAAACACCATATATTTT. This chain links TRBV19 with TRBJ1-3; D not certain. CDR3 length: 14 residues. V was trimmed by 3 bases and J by 0 bases, leaving 6 bases between them. Germline loops: CDR1 LNHDA, CDR2 SQIVND (reference sequence).

The chain recombines TRBV10-3 with TRBJ2-1; TRBD2 aligns across 8 bases. Germline lookup yields CDR1 ENHRY and CDR2 SYGVKD. This CDR3 contains 16 residues. The ends lost 0 bases at V and 9 bases at J; junction bases unmatched: 10. In DNA form, the CDR3 reads TGTGCCATCAGTGAGTCAAGGAGCGGGAGACATCTTGAGCAGTTCTTC. As protein: CAISESRSGRHLEQFF.

This chain connects TRBV25-1 to TRBJ2-7, with no clear D. The CDR3 has 14 residues. V lost 9 bases and J lost 4, with 19 bases in between. CDR1 MGHDK and CDR2 SYGVNS come from the germline V gene. The CDR3 sequence: CASTDRQLPYEQYF. The CDR3 DNA reads as TGTGCCAGTACCGACCGGCAGTTGCCGTACGAGCAGTACTTC.

The table lists this clone with a count of one. The gene calls are TRBV6-6 and TRBJ1-4, with TRBD1 identical over 9 bases. The germline V gene has CDR1 MNHNY and CDR2 SVGAGI (reference sequence). V was pared by 5 bases and J by 15 bases, with 7 bases of the junction left unmatched. The CDR3 is 12 residues long. The CDR3 here is CASSPGTGRLFF. The DNA for the CDR3 is TGTGCCAGCAGTCCCGGGACAGGGAGGTTGTTTTTT.

This chain joins TRBV24-1 and TRBJ2-1, with D maybe TRBD2 (5 bases). The V end was cut by 5 bases, the J end by 8 bases, with 12 bases between. This CDR3 has 13 amino acids. Germline V gene sequence: CDR1 KGHDR, CDR2 SFDVKD. DNA for the CDR3: TGTGCCACCAGTGGTCGGGGTTTCGATGAGCAGTTCTTC. This encodes CATSGRGFDEQFF.